This TCR beta chain was observed in a study of glioma-infiltrating T cells. V dropped 2 bases and J dropped 0; count of bases not matched to a gene: 12. The CDR3 extends over 17 amino acids. The germline CDR1 and CDR2 sequences are DFQATT and SNEGSKA (reference sequence). Using RNA template, CDR3s of TCR alpha and beta were amplified with iRepertoire arm-PCR. Tissue mRNA or PBMC total RNA, roughly 100-400 ng, went into one-step reverse transcription and amplification. In TCRdb, the multiplex PCR reads were re-called with MiXCR into one record per CDR3 protein. Among approximately 120,000 distinct CDR3 sequences, roughly 20% were seen once, and the ten largest hold about 15%. This clonotype was observed many times. Its antigen remains unidentified. The study's findings and limits: Above-expected tissue-blood divergence occurred in all gliomas, most in low-grade ones. Only very few CDR3 sequences appeared in both tissue and blood.

The sample taken for sequencing was glioma tissue, nonneoplastic brain tissue, or PBMCs (not recorded which). The V call is TRBV20-1, the J call TRBJ1-1; 7 bases match TRBD1. The clonotype originates from a human donor with low-grade glioma or glioblastoma, undergoing nonglioma brain surgery, or in good health (not recorded which). CDR3 nucleotides: TGCAGTGCTAGATGGGACAGACGCCCAAATGTGAACACTGAAGCTTTCTTT. Encoded protein: CSARWDRRPNVNTEAFF.